This T cell receptor beta chain was observed in a study of T cell repertoires in cytomegalovirus infection. This clonotype was detected ten times or more. TCRdb re-derived calls from the reads in MiXCR, one entry per CDR3 protein. The data hold more than 200,000 distinct CDR3 sequences, with approximately 9% observed a single time. The germline gives CDR1 MNHGY, CDR2 SAAAGT. This CDR3 has 15 residues. Trimming took 6 bases from V and 2 from J, leaving 14 bases between them. The clonotype comes from a human donor in good health (CMV status not recorded). Some clones in this sample may be carry-over from other donors' samples. The sequenced material came from PBMCs. V usage is TRBV6-8 and J usage is TRBJ1-5, with D possibly matching TRBD1 (6 bases). The CDR3 DNA sequence: TGTGCCAGCAGGGGAGATGGGGGCGGCAATCAGCCCCAGCATTTT. Protein: CASRGDGGGNQPQHF.